Listed here are 23 T cell receptor beta chains from one sample, sequenced in a study of T cell responses to AZD1222 COVID-19 vaccine (TCRdb year 2021). Library generation was performed with the immunoSEQ multiplex PCR assay. TCRdb limited this immuneACCESS table to in-frame rearrangements with V and J called. A share of clones is missing; checked studies link under half to unresolved V genes, and the rest is unexplained. For this sample there are about 120,000 clones; approximately 83% appear just once. The ten largest clones represent 9.4% of the sample. Taken with the paper, the label for time point translates to: baseline before first vaccination. This specimen was peripheral blood, taken on day 0 of AZD1222 vaccination. The receptors originated from an adult in good health.

The chain uses TRBV28 and TRBJ1-1; TRBD1 is a possible D gene (6 bases). The V end was cut by 5 bases, the J end by 8 bases, with 12 bases between. The CDR3 totals 12 residues. Germline lookup yields CDR1 MDHEN and CDR2 SYDVKM. In nucleotides, the CDR3 is TGTGCCAGCAGTCTCGGACAGAGCGAAGCTTTCTTT. The encoded protein is CASSLGQSEAFF.

The rearrangement joins TRBV25-1 to TRBJ2-2, with D tentatively TRBD2 (6 bases). The CDR3 contains 14 residues. Germline V gene data show CDR1 as MGHDK and CDR2 as SYGVNS. V gave up 4 bases and J gave up 0 bases, with 6 bases separating them. The CDR3 protein is CASSGRANTGELFF. CDR3 sequence (DNA): TGTGCCAGCAGTGGGAGGGCGAACACCGGGGAGCTGTTTTTT.

This clone has a handful of counts. V and J are TRBV4-1 and TRBJ1-5; D possibly corresponds to TRBD1 (6 bases). This CDR3 comprises 14 residues. The V gene lost 3 bases and the J gene lost 6 bases, with 12 bases spanning the gap. Germline lookup yields CDR1 MGHRA and CDR2 YSYEKL. CDR3 nucleotides: TGCGCCAGCAGCCAGGAGACAGGTCCTCAGCCCCAGCATTTT. As protein: CASSQETGPQPQHF.

The V call is TRBV9, the J call TRBJ1-2; D remains unclear. The germline CDR1 and CDR2 sequences are SGDLS and YYNGEE. The CDR3 spans 13 residues. Trimming removed 0 bases from V and 5 bases from J, with 8 bases in between. In DNA, the CDR3 is TGTGCCAGCAGCGTAGATGAGAGGTATGGCTACACCTTC. Translation gives CASSVDERYGYTF.

This clone was counted once. The rearrangement uses TRBV2 and TRBJ1-2; D not certain. Germline V gene sequence: CDR1 SNHLY, CDR2 FYNNEI. The CDR3 has 13 residues. The germline V and J ends were trimmed by 6 bases and 4 bases, with 12 bases remaining between them. In DNA, the CDR3 is TGTGCCAGCAGGGATGGGTCTAGCTATGGCTACACCTTC. Its translation: CASRDGSSYGYTF.

The rearrangement joins TRBV1 to TRBJ1-1. TRBV1 is designated a pseudogene. The CDR3 contains 15 residues. The chain's CDR3 is CTSSQALRWDTEAFF. DNA of the CDR3: TGCACCAGCAGCCAAGCCCTGCGTTGGGACACTGAAGCTTTCTTT.

This chain uses TRBV7-2 with TRBJ1-1; 7 nucleotides line up with TRBD1. V gave up 4 bases and J gave up 1 base; unmatched junction bases: 3. The CDR3 is 14 amino acids. Germline CDR1 reads SGHTA; CDR2 reads FQGNSA. DNA of the CDR3: TGTGCCAGCAGCTCGGACAGGTGGAACACTGAAGCTTTCTTT. As protein: CASSSDRWNTEAFF.

On this clone: One end of the junction does not line up with germline, which may come from a read error. The V call is TRBV7-9, the J call TRBJ2-2, with 8 bases lining up with TRBD2. CDR3 length equals 15 residues. CDR1 and CDR2 (germline): SEHNR, FQNEAQ (reference sequence). The CDR3 here is CASSLAGRESGELFF. CDR3 nucleotides: TGTGCCAGCAGCCTAGCCGGGAGGGAGTCCGGGGAGCTGTTTTTT.

V and J are TRBV9 and TRBJ2-2, with a weak D call TRBD2 (6 bases). CDR3 length equals 16 residues. Germline V gene lookup returns CDR1 SGDLS and CDR2 YYNGEE. Trimming cost V 4 bases and J 4 bases, with 17 bases left between them. The CDR3 nucleotides are TGTGCCAGCAGCTTACGAGGAGGGGTCGGCACCGGGGAGCTGTTTTTT. Translated: CASSLRGGVGTGELFF.

V is TRBV24-1 and J is TRBJ2-7, with D perhaps TRBD2 (5 bases). Trimming pared 2 bases from V and 0 bases from J, leaving 7 bases between. The germline gives CDR1 KGHDR, CDR2 SFDVKD. CDR3 length equals 14 residues. The CDR3 region is CATSDSGSSYEQYF. The CDR3 coding sequence is TGTGCCACCAGTGATTCTGGGAGCTCCTACGAGCAGTACTTC.

CDR3 loop: CASSPGTGSNTEAFF. The CDR3 bases are TGTGCCAGCAGCCCTGGGACAGGTAGTAACACTGAAGCTTTCTTT. The rearrangement joins TRBV7-2 to TRBJ1-1; 8 bases are a match to TRBD1. The CDR3 loop spans 15 amino acids. Germline V gene data show CDR1 as SGHTA and CDR2 as FQGNSA. V shed 5 bases, J shed 2 bases, and the junction held 7 bases outside the gene matches.

This rearrangement joins TRBV6-9 to TRBJ1-2; D may be TRBD1 (5 bases). Germline V lookup: CDR1 MNHGY, CDR2 SVAAGI. With 2 bases removed from V and 7 bases from J, the gap between germline ends came to 11 bases. CDR3 size: 13 residues. Here the CDR3 reads CASSYGGRVGYTF. CDR3 in DNA: TGTGCCAGCAGTTATGGGGGGAGGGTTGGCTACACCTTC.

The genes are TRBV10-3 and TRBJ1-5, with D possibly matching TRBD1 (5 bases). The V and J ends lost 10 bases and 2 bases respectively, with 18 bases between them. Germline CDR1 reads ENHRY; CDR2 reads SYGVKD. This CDR3 comprises 15 residues. CDR3 DNA sequence: TGTGCCACCCTCCCCTCAGGGCCCGGCAATCAGCCCCAGCATTTT. Translating gives CATLPSGPGNQPQHF.

CDR3 protein: CASSSWTGGNSPLHF. The DNA of the CDR3 is TGCGCCAGCAGCTCCTGGACAGGGGGAAATTCACCCCTCCACTTT. The chain combines TRBV5-1 with TRBJ1-6, with 10 positions matching TRBD1. This CDR3 comprises 15 residues. Unmatched junction bases numbered 4, after V lost 3 bases and J lost 7 bases. CDR1 and CDR2 (germline): SGHRS, YFSETQ. The full variable domain, completed using reference TRBV5-1 and TRBJ1-6, is KAGVTQTPRYLIKTRGQQVTLSCSPISGHRSVSWYQQTPGQGLQFLFEYFSETQRNKGNFPGRFSGRQFSNSRSEMNVSTLELGDSALYLCASSSWTGGNSPLHFGNGTRLTVT.

This rearrangement joins TRBV6-6 to TRBJ2-7; possible D gene TRBD2, 5 bases. Trimming left V 5 bases short and J 3 bases short, with 11 bases between. The CDR3 is made up of 13 amino acids. CDR1 and CDR2 from the germline V gene are MNHNY and SVGAGI (reference sequence). For the CDR3, the DNA is TGTGCCAGCAGTGAGGGTGTTAACTACGAGCAGTACTTC. Protein sequence: CASSEGVNYEQYF.

V usage is TRBV27 and J usage is TRBJ2-7; TRBD2 agrees at 11 bases. V lost 6 bases, J lost 5 bases, and 3 bases stayed unmatched. Germline CDR1 MNHEY, CDR2 SMNVEV (reference sequence). This CDR3 region has 13 residues. Here the CDR3 reads CASRTSGTNEQYF. In nucleotides, the CDR3 is TGTGCCAGCAGGACTAGCGGGACCAACGAGCAGTACTTC.

The chain has TRBV7-9 and TRBJ1-6, with D uncertain. Per the germline V gene, CDR1 is SEHNR and CDR2 is FQNEAQ (reference sequence). V lost 1 base, J lost 7 bases, and 8 bases lay in between. The CDR3 is made up of 14 amino acids. This CDR3 is CASSLDSANSPLHF. The CDR3 DNA follows: TGTGCCAGCAGCTTAGACAGCGCCAATTCACCCCTCCACTTT.

CDR3 bases: TGTGCCAGCAGTCGTTACGGGACCTCCTACAATGAGCAGTTCTTC. It yields the protein CASSRYGTSYNEQFF. V usage is TRBV5-8 and J usage is TRBJ2-1, with D possibly called TRBD1 or TRBD2 (5 bases each). In germline, CDR1 is SGHTS, CDR2 YDEGEE. The V gene lost 5 bases and the J gene lost 0 bases, with 12 bases spanning the gap. CDR3 length: 15 residues.

CDR3 residues: CAWGFRTGDSPLHF. In nucleotides, the CDR3 is TGTGCCTGGGGGTTCCGGACAGGGGACTCACCCCTCCACTTT. The chain has TRBV30 and TRBJ1-6; 9 nucleotides line up with TRBD1. After removal of 5 bases from V and 10 bases from J, the junction contained 9 bases not matched to a gene. CDR1 and CDR2 from the germline V gene are GTSNPN and SVGIG (reference sequence). The CDR3 covers 14 residues.

The rearrangement links TRBV28 to TRBJ2-7, with TRBD1 matching 9 bases. J was trimmed by 3 bases and V by 6 bases; bases with no gene match: 6. CDR1 is MDHEN, CDR2 SYDVKM, per germline. This CDR3 has 14 amino acids. The CDR3 DNA follows: TGTGCCAGCAGGACAACAGGGGGCATCTACGAGCAGTACTTC. Its translation is CASRTTGGIYEQYF. The full variable domain, in which reference TRBV28 and TRBJ2-7 provide the parts outside the CDR3, is DVKVTQSSRYLVKRTGEKVFLECVQDMDHENMFWYRQDPGLGLRLIYFSYDVKMKEKGDIPEGYSVSREKKERFSLILESASTNQTSMYLCASRTTGGIYEQYFGPGTRLTVT.

In nucleotides, the CDR3 is TGTGCCACCAGTGATCCCAGGGTCAGCAATCAGCCCCAGCATTTT. It encodes CATSDPRVSNQPQHF. V usage is TRBV24-1 and J usage is TRBJ1-5; D might be TRBD1 (5 bases). Germline V gene data show CDR1 as KGHDR and CDR2 as SFDVKD. Trimming took off 3 bases at V and 1 base at J, with 9 bases between the two ends. The CDR3 is made up of 15 amino acids.

The chain carries TRBV6-5 and TRBJ1-2, with 9 bases lining up with TRBD1. Germline CDR1 is MNHEY and CDR2 is SVGAGI. This CDR3 is 16 amino acids long. Losses at the gene ends were 4 bases for V and 4 bases for J; bases not matched to a gene: 10. The CDR3 nucleotides are TGTGCCAGCAGTTCGCCGGACAGGGGAAAAGGCTATGGCTACACCTTC. As protein: CASSSPDRGKGYGYTF.

This clone was found a few times. The chain has TRBV11-3 and TRBJ2-2; 10 positions match TRBD1. Germline V gene lookup returns CDR1 SGHNT and CDR2 YENEEA. This CDR3 region has 16 residues. V shed 5 bases, J shed 3 bases, and the junction held 6 bases outside the gene matches. This CDR3 reads CASSLRDRGYTGELFF. The CDR3 region has the DNA TGTGCCAGCAGCCTCCGGGACAGGGGTTACACCGGGGAGCTGTTTTTT.